A single sample gave rise to the 12 T cell receptor beta chains below, sequenced in a study of blood T cell repertoires in COVID-19. Sequencing was performed with immunoSEQ multiplex PCR; in TCRdb, only in-frame clones are kept and a portion is missing. The table lists some 40,000 clones, approximately 92% of them singletons. Sample: peripheral blood. The receptors were gathered from a man over 45 with COVID-19, enrolled during active disease.

The chain combines TRBV30 with TRBJ2-3; D might be TRBD1 (6 bases). This CDR3 is built from 12 residues. The V end was cut by 8 bases, the J end by 5 bases, with 14 bases between. Germline CDR1 is GTSNPN and CDR2 is SVGIG (reference sequence). The chain's CDR3 is CAGDTGGDTQYF. For the CDR3, the DNA is TGTGCCGGGGACACTGGCGGAGATACGCAGTATTTT.

This clone was seen a single time. The chain combines TRBV5-1 with TRBJ1-3; unclear D gene. V lost 1 base, J lost 3 bases, and 14 bases lay in between. This CDR3 comprises 16 residues. The germline V gene encodes CDR1 SGHRS and CDR2 YFSETQ. The CDR3 sequence: CASSLRLDGLGNTIYF. The CDR3 region has the DNA TGCGCCAGCAGCTTGCGACTGGATGGACTTGGAAACACCATATATTTT.

The CDR3 is CASSLDLLSSSSYNEQFF. CDR3 coding DNA: TGCGCCAGCAGCTTGGACCTCCTTAGTTCAAGCTCCTACAATGAGCAGTTCTTC. The chain combines TRBV5-1 with TRBJ2-1; D is unclear. The CDR3 has 18 residues. Between the trimmed V and J ends, which lost 0 bases and 0 bases, there was a span of 16 bases. Germline V gene sequence: CDR1 SGHRS, CDR2 YFSETQ.

The chain recombines TRBV28 with TRBJ2-1, with TRBD2 matching 8 bases. CDR3 length: 17 residues. V was clipped by 1 base and J by 6 bases; unmatched bases: 11. The germline V gene has CDR1 MDHEN and CDR2 SYDVKM. CDR3 bases: TGTGCCAGCAGTTTATACCGGAGCGGGAGCGGGGCCAATGAGCAGTTCTTC. This codes for CASSLYRSGSGANEQFF.

The chain links TRBV6-2 or TRBV6-3 to TRBJ2-1; 9 bases match TRBD1. With V trimmed by 4 bases and J by 4 bases, 5 bases remained unmatched. The germline V gene encodes CDR1 MNHEY and CDR2 SVGEGT. The CDR3 has 15 residues. The CDR3 nucleotides read TGTGCCAGCAGTTCCGGGACAGGGATATACAATGAGCAGTTCTTC. It specifies CASSSGTGIYNEQFF.

The rearrangement uses TRBV7-9 and TRBJ1-1, with 7 bases aligning to TRBD1. The CDR3 length is 16 residues. Trimming at V came to 5 bases and at J to 5 bases, leaving 14 bases not matched to a gene. Germline assignment: CDR1 SEHNR and CDR2 FQNEAQ (reference sequence). The DNA for the CDR3 is TGTGCCAGCAGCCAAGGCCTCAGACAGGGAAAGACTGAAGCTTTCTTT. It translates to CASSQGLRQGKTEAFF.

J is TRBJ2-6 and V is TRBV19, with 7 positions matching TRBD2. CDR1 and CDR2 from the germline V gene are LNHDA and SQIVND (reference sequence). This CDR3 is 16 amino acids long. V shed 7 bases and J 5 bases; nucleotides not matched to a gene: 11. The CDR3 spells CASNGLPTSWANVLTF. The CDR3 DNA reads as TGTGCCAGTAATGGACTCCCGACTAGCTGGGCCAACGTCCTGACTTTC.

The chain links TRBV7-8 to TRBJ1-6; D ambiguous. Looked up from germline, CDR1 is SGHVS and CDR2 is FQNEAQ. This CDR3 is built from 12 residues. V was clipped by 6 bases and J by 9 bases, with 9 bases between them. CDR3: CASSSRGSPLHF. In DNA, the CDR3 is TGTGCCAGCAGTTCCCGGGGTTCACCCCTCCACTTT.

The V call is TRBV18, the J call TRBJ2-7, with D tentatively TRBD2 (5 bases). Trimming cost V 1 base and J 4 bases, with 26 bases left between them. This CDR3 region has 19 residues. Germline lookup yields CDR1 KGHSH and CDR2 LQKENI. The CDR3 reads CASSPQRGGREKGVYEQYF. CDR3 bases: TGTGCCAGCTCACCACAACGAGGTGGTCGGGAAAAAGGCGTTTACGAGCAGTACTTC.

This clone was counted only a few times. The chain joins TRBV19 to TRBJ1-6, with D possibly being TRBD1 (5 bases). The CDR3 spans 13 residues. Germline-derived CDR1 and CDR2 are LNHDA and SQIVND (reference sequence). CDR3 coding DNA: TGTGCTAGTGGGGGAGGCGACGCTTCACCCCTCCACTTT. Translation gives CASGGGDASPLHF.

V usage is TRBV18 and J usage is TRBJ2-3, with a possible D match to TRBD1 (6 bases). The germline gives CDR1 KGHSH, CDR2 LQKENI. V gave up 0 bases and J gave up 6 bases, with 16 bases separating them. The CDR3 runs 16 residues. CDR3 protein: CASSPPGRGATDTQYF. The CDR3 nucleotides are TGTGCCAGCTCACCACCGGGCAGGGGTGCGACGGATACGCAGTATTTT.

The chain joins TRBV5-8 to TRBJ2-7, with a tentative D call TRBD2 (6 bases). The CDR3 covers 14 residues. The V end lost 4 bases, the J end lost 2 bases, and 13 bases lay between the germline ends. Germline CDR1 reads SGHTS; CDR2 reads YDEGEE. CDR3 coding DNA: TGTGCCAGCAGCAGACGGGGGAGCGCCTACGAGCAGTACTTC. Protein product: CASSRRGSAYEQYF.